Listed below are T cell receptor beta chains from one sample, sequenced in a study of blood T cells in healthy people across ages. TCRdb used MiXCR to reprocess the 5' RACE reads, holding one entry per CDR3 protein. The sample holds some 900,000 distinct CDR3 sequences, under 50% seen once. The material sequenced was blood. Every receptor here comes from a man aged 25-45 years in good health. CDR3s include the opening cysteine and the closing phenylalanine or tryptophan. The order of the fields is D gene, J gene, CDR3 length, V gene, clone size, CDR3 protein, CDR3 DNA. A D gene is named only where the DNA matches it firmly. The size of a clone is reported for some rows only, either as once, few or many, or as a class for expanded clones.

>TRBD2|TRBJ2-5|16|TRBV9|-
CASSETSGGAWETQYF
TGTGCCAGCAGCGAGACGAGCGGGGGGGCGTGGGAGACCCAGTACTTC
>-|TRBJ2-3|15|TRBV7-9|many
CASSWGPKGTDTQYF
TGTGCCAGCAGCTGGGGACCCAAGGGCACAGATACGCAGTATTTT
>-|TRBJ2-7|15|TRBV28|-
CASSLIPSSYNEQYF
TGTGCCAGCAGTTTAATTCCGAGCTCCTACAATGAGCAGTACTTC
>-|TRBJ1-1|14|TRBV7-2|few
CASSFRGGSTEAFF
TGTGCCAGCAGCTTTCGAGGGGGATCCACTGAAGCTTTCTTT
>-|TRBJ2-7|16|TRBV7-9|once
CASSYPQGFTSYEQYF
TGTGCCAGCAGCTACCCCCAGGGGTTTACCTCCTACGAGCAGTACTTC
>TRBD2|TRBJ2-7|14|TRBV3-1|many
CASSPTSGGDEQYF
TGTGCCAGCAGCCCGACTAGCGGGGGGGACGAGCAGTACTTC
>TRBD2|TRBJ2-3|16|TRBV4-3|few
CASSQGLAGSRDTQYF
TGCGCCAGCAGCCAGGGACTAGCGGGGAGTAGAGATACGCAGTATTTT
>-|TRBJ1-2|15|TRBV4-3|few
CASSQVISRQDGYTF
TGCGCCAGCAGCCAAGTTATTTCTCGGCAGGATGGCTACACCTTC
>TRBD1|TRBJ2-2|15|TRBV5-7|once
CASSRRQGVSGELFF
TGTGCCAGCAGCCGAAGACAGGGGGTATCCGGGGAGCTGTTTTTT
>-|TRBJ2-5|12|TRBV20-1|-
CSVSWAQETQYF
TGCAGTGTATCCTGGGCGCAAGAGACCCAGTACTTC
>-|TRBJ2-5|17|TRBV27|-
CASSSSWSRSYQETQYF
TGTGCCAGCAGCTCCTCCTGGTCACGCTCCTATCAAGAGACCCAGTACTTC
>-|TRBJ1-5|14|TRBV7-8|-
CASSLYSGVQPQHF
TGTGCCAGCAGCTTATATTCCGGGGTTCAGCCCCAGCATTTT
>TRBD1|TRBJ2-7|13|TRBV7-2|-
CASSSDRGREQYF
TGTGCCAGCAGCTCAGACAGGGGACGCGAGCAGTACTTC
>-|TRBJ2-4|17|TRBV28|-
CASSLLVGWNPKNIQYF
TGTGCCAGCAGTTTATTAGTGGGATGGAACCCCAAAAACATTCAGTACTTC